The 14 T cell receptor beta chains below all came from one sample that was sequenced in a study of PD-1 blockade in classical Hodgkin lymphoma. Profiling relied on immunoSEQ multiplex PCR, and the TCRdb table lists in-frame clones only, not all of them. Of just over 15,000 clones in the sample, roughly 84% were seen once. Regarding time point: newly diagnosed, previously untreated cHL patient sample. Purification of CD4+ T cells from thawed PBMCs was achieved by magnetic negative selection. Sample: CD4+ T cells from blood. All receptors come from a human donor with classical Hodgkin lymphoma.

In its sample, this clone was seen once. The gene calls are TRBV6-5 and TRBJ2-5; a weak D match, TRBD1 (5 bases). CDR3 length: 13 amino acids. The germline V gene encodes CDR1 MNHEY and CDR2 SVGAGI. V lost 4 bases and J 5 bases, leaving 11 bases between the germline ends. The CDR3 here is CASSFDRRETQYF. CDR3 sequence (DNA): TGTGCCAGCAGTTTCGACAGACGCGAGACCCAGTACTTC.

The J gene is TRBJ2-2, the V gene TRBV6-1; 9 bases fit TRBD2. CDR1 and CDR2 from the germline V gene are MNHNS and SASEGT. There are 15 residues in the CDR3. The ends lost 4 bases at V and 0 bases at J; junction bases unmatched: 0. For the CDR3, the DNA is TGTGCCAGCAGTGGACTAGCGGCGAACACCGGGGAGCTGTTTTTT. Its translation is CASSGLAANTGELFF.

The chain combines TRBV6-6 with TRBJ2-5, with TRBD2 as a possible D gene (5 bases). This CDR3 has 14 residues. Germline CDR1 reads MNHNY; CDR2 reads SVGAGI (reference sequence). V lost 6 bases, J lost 0 bases, and 11 bases lay in between. CDR3 protein: CASRFGKYQETQYF. As DNA, the CDR3 is TGTGCCAGCAGATTCGGGAAGTACCAAGAGACCCAGTACTTC.

The chain links TRBV28 to TRBJ2-6, with D perhaps TRBD1 (5 bases). In germline, CDR1 is MDHEN, CDR2 SYDVKM. The CDR3 extends over 15 amino acids. Trimming stripped 7 bases from V and 0 bases from J, with 10 bases between. The CDR3 nucleotides are TGTGCCAGCATAGGACATCACTCTGGGGCCAACGTCCTGACTTTC. Translated, it gives CASIGHHSGANVLTF.

This sequence joins TRBV6-6 and TRBJ1-4; 7 nucleotides align to TRBD1. Germline loops: CDR1 MNHNY, CDR2 SVGAGI (reference sequence). The CDR3 extends over 14 amino acids. V gave up 5 bases and J gave up 3 bases; unmatched junction bases: 3. The CDR3 reads CASSLQGSNEKLFF. DNA for the CDR3: TGTGCCAGCAGTCTACAGGGGTCTAATGAAAAACTGTTTTTT.

This rearrangement joins TRBV28 to TRBJ1-1; possible D gene TRBD1, 5 bases. The V end was cut by 3 bases, the J end by 9 bases, with 17 bases between. Germline V gene data show CDR1 as MDHEN and CDR2 as SYDVKM. The CDR3 consists of 14 residues. This CDR3 reads CASSFPAGRGKAFF. The DNA for the CDR3 is TGTGCCAGCAGTTTCCCCGCTGGGAGGGGCAAAGCTTTCTTT.

This chain links TRBV30 with TRBJ1-2; tentatively, D is TRBD1 (6 bases). CDR1 GTSNPN and CDR2 SVGIG come from the germline V gene (reference sequence). V was trimmed by 0 bases and J by 10 bases, leaving 24 bases between them. The CDR3 loop spans 16 amino acids. CDR3 protein: CAWSVMGGQNYRDYTF. CDR3 in DNA: TGTGCCTGGAGTGTCATGGGGGGGCAGAACTACAGAGACTACACCTTC.

This chain uses TRBV9 with TRBJ2-5; the D gene could be TRBD1 or TRBD2 (5 bases each). There are 13 residues in the CDR3. Trimming left V 2 bases short and J 2 bases short, with 7 bases between. Germline CDR1 and CDR2: SGDLS and YYNGEE. In DNA form, the CDR3 reads TGTGCCAGCAGCGTGGGGGTACAAGAGACCCAGTACTTC. This sequence encodes CASSVGVQETQYF.

CDR3 bases: TGTGCCAGCTCACCGGCGGGACTCAGCACAGATACGCAGTATTTT. Amino acids: CASSPAGLSTDTQYF. The chain recombines TRBV18 with TRBJ2-3, with D maybe TRBD2 (6 bases). CDR1 and CDR2 from the germline V gene are KGHSH and LQKENI. Trimming left V 3 bases short and J 0 bases short, with 10 bases between. The CDR3 covers 15 residues.

This clone was recorded once. The V call is TRBV28, the J call TRBJ2-7; TRBD1 might be the D (6 bases). The CDR3 extends over 18 amino acids. Germline V gene sequence: CDR1 MDHEN, CDR2 SYDVKM. The V end was cut by 7 bases, the J end by 3 bases, with 28 bases between. As DNA, the CDR3 is TGTGCCAGCACCCACAGGGTTCTCCCCCCAAACGAGGTCTACGAGCAGTACTTC. Its translation: CASTHRVLPPNEVYEQYF.

This rearrangement joins TRBV5-8 to TRBJ2-5, with 7 positions matching TRBD2. V was clipped by 4 bases and J by 5 bases; unmatched bases: 11. The germline gives CDR1 SGHTS, CDR2 YDEGEE. The CDR3 is 15 residues long. This CDR3 is CASSPRGTNGETQYF. The CDR3 DNA reads TGTGCCAGCAGCCCAAGAGGGACTAACGGCGAGACCCAGTACTTC.

This rearrangement joins TRBV28 to TRBJ1-2, with D uncertain. CDR3 length equals 12 residues. Germline CDR1 is MDHEN and CDR2 is SYDVKM. V shed 6 bases and J shed 4 bases, with 9 bases lying between them. As DNA, the CDR3 is TGTGCCAGCAGCGTCCCCGGCTATGGCTACACCTTC. It codes for CASSVPGYGYTF.

V usage is TRBV15 and J usage is TRBJ2-1, with 9 bases matching TRBD2. The CDR3 is made up of 16 amino acids. Germline values: CDR1 LNHNV, CDR2 YYDKDF (reference sequence). Trimming cost V 4 bases and J 0 bases; bases outside gene matches: 4. The CDR3 reads CATSIGSGSSYNEQFF. CDR3 bases: TGTGCCACCAGCATCGGTAGCGGGAGCTCCTACAATGAGCAGTTCTTC.

V and J are TRBV5-8 and TRBJ2-3; D unresolved. CDR3 size: 16 residues. V lost 0 bases to trimming and J lost 0 bases, with 11 bases between them. Germline CDR1 and CDR2: SGHTS and YDEGEE. For the CDR3, the DNA is TGTGCCAGCAGCTTGGCATGGAAGGGAAGCACAGATACGCAGTATTTT. Protein sequence: CASSLAWKGSTDTQYF.